This TCR beta chain comes out of a study of blood T cell repertoires in COVID-19. Study overall: Some COVID-19 samples were acute and others convalescent; all came from the United States, Italy and Spain.

Clones were sequenced by immunoSEQ multiplex PCR, and TCRdb holds only the in-frame ones, with some missing. The table has about 160,000 clones, around 84% seen once. Cohorts were assigned according to the clinical history that participants reported. Germline CDR1 is SGHKS and CDR2 is YYEKEE (reference sequence). Unmatched junction bases numbered 9, after V lost 6 bases and J lost 0 bases. The CDR3 has 16 residues. The sequence was obtained from a man aged 40-55 years who had recovered from COVID-19. The sequencing sample was made of PBMCs or T cells enriched from blood (not recorded which). This chain links TRBV5-5 with TRBJ1-3; 7 nucleotides align to TRBD1. The CDR3 bases are TGTGCCAGCACTCCTGGGACAGACTTCTCTGGAAACACCATATATTTT. It is translated as CASTPGTDFSGNTIYF.